Below, 20 T cell receptor beta chains from the same sample are listed, as sequenced in a study of blood T cell repertoires in COVID-19 (dated by TCRdb to about 2020). Libraries were constructed by the immunoSEQ multiplex PCR assay. TCRdb stores this immuneACCESS table with in-frame sequences only. Part of the clones is absent; in the studies checked, under half of the shortfall reflects unresolved V genes, and no reason is known for the rest. Across this sample there are fewer than 250,000 clones, with 87% seen only once. Roughly 7.2% of the sample is held by the ten biggest clonotypes. Specimen: PBMCs or T cells enriched from blood (not recorded which). Receptor source: a man younger than 40 in a cohort exposed to, infected with or recovered from COVID-19 (not recorded which).

The chain uses TRBV7-8 and TRBJ2-7; TRBD2 might be the D (6 bases). The CDR3 totals 14 residues. CDR1 is SGHVS, CDR2 FQNEAQ, per germline. Trimming took off 0 bases at V and 1 base at J, with 7 bases between the two ends. The CDR3 loop is CASSLAGGSYEQYF. In nucleotides, the CDR3 is TGTGCCAGCAGCTTAGCAGGAGGGTCCTACGAGCAGTACTTC.

V gene TRBV27 combines with J gene TRBJ2-5; TRBD2 aligns across 14 bases. The germline V gene has CDR1 MNHEY and CDR2 SMNVEV (reference sequence). The CDR3 has 18 residues. The V gene end was trimmed by 4 bases and the J gene end by 2 bases; junction bases not matched to a gene: 9. CDR3: CASSSGTSGRYFQETQYF. As DNA, the CDR3 is TGTGCCAGCAGTTCGGGGACTAGCGGGAGATACTTTCAAGAGACCCAGTACTTC.

The chain has TRBV5-5 and TRBJ2-7; 9 nucleotides match TRBD1. Germline V gene sequence: CDR1 SGHKS, CDR2 YYEKEE (reference sequence). The CDR3 runs 16 residues. The junction had 7 bases not matched to a gene; V was cut back by 1 base and J by 2 bases. The CDR3 bases are TGTGCCAGCAGCTTGCCGAGTAACAGGGGGCCCTACGAGCAGTACTTC. Residues: CASSLPSNRGPYEQYF.

The V gene is TRBV6-4, the J gene TRBJ2-5; D is possibly TRBD2 (6 bases). The germline CDR1 and CDR2 sequences are MRHNA and SNTAGT. V lost 8 bases and J 2 bases, leaving 12 bases between the germline ends. The CDR3 contains 13 residues. CDR3 bases: TGTGCCAGCGTGGGGACTTCTCAAGAGACCCAGTACTTC. This codes for CASVGTSQETQYF.

The chain is built from TRBV4-2 and TRBJ2-7, with a possible D match to TRBD2 (6 bases). The ends were cut back, 0 bases at V and 6 bases at J, with 18 bases in the middle. Looked up from germline, CDR1 is LGHNA and CDR2 is YNFKEQ. CDR3 size: 16 residues. The CDR3 sequence is CASSQDLGGMAGEQYF. CDR3 in DNA: TGTGCCAGCAGCCAAGATTTGGGCGGGATGGCGGGCGAGCAGTACTTC.

This clone turned up a few times. The CDR3 DNA is TGTGCCAGCAGCTTAGAAGTGCCGAGCGGGGAGCTGTTTTTT. This gives the protein CASSLEVPSGELFF. V gene TRBV7-9 combines with J gene TRBJ2-2; unclear D gene. Per the germline V gene, CDR1 is SEHNR and CDR2 is FQNEAQ (reference sequence). Trimming left V 1 base short and J 7 bases short, with 10 bases between. This CDR3 has 14 amino acids.

The chain combines TRBV6-5 with TRBJ2-5; D remains unclear. Looked up from germline, CDR1 is MNHEY and CDR2 is SVGAGI. Deletions cut 6 bases from V and 7 bases from J, with 9 bases between. There are 11 residues in the CDR3. The CDR3 reads CASRVERTQYF. The DNA of the CDR3 is TGTGCCAGCAGAGTAGAGAGGACCCAGTACTTC.

V usage is TRBV24-1 and J usage is TRBJ1-1; D is possibly TRBD1 (5 bases). Germline V gives CDR1 KGHDR, CDR2 SFDVKD. The CDR3 loop spans 15 amino acids. The germline V and J ends were trimmed by 4 bases and 3 bases, with 14 bases remaining between them. DNA of the CDR3: TGTGCCACCAGTGACCCCCTTCGGGGGTACACTGAAGCTTTCTTT. Protein sequence: CATSDPLRGYTEAFF.

This sequence joins TRBV6-5 and TRBJ1-1; tentatively, D is TRBD1 (5 bases). The CDR3 sequence is 13 residues long. Germline V CDR1 and CDR2: MNHEY, SVGAGI. The V end was cut by 5 bases, the J end by 1 base, with 8 bases between. The CDR3 region is CASSPTGNTEAFF. The CDR3 coding sequence is TGTGCCAGCAGTCCCACAGGGAACACTGAAGCTTTCTTT.

This sequence joins TRBV5-6 and TRBJ2-6, with a tentative D call TRBD1 (5 bases). The V and J ends lost 4 bases and 1 base respectively, with 18 bases between them. Germline V lookup: CDR1 SGHDT, CDR2 YYEEEE. CDR3 size: 18 residues. CDR3 sequence (DNA): TGTGCCAGCAGCCCGCTGAGTAGTAGGGGTTCTGGGGCCAACGTCCTGACTTTC. Translation gives CASSPLSSRGSGANVLTF.

This clone was detected a few times. V is TRBV9 and J is TRBJ1-4; D gene unclear. This CDR3 spans 14 amino acids. CDR1 is SGDLS, CDR2 YYNGEE, per germline. V was clipped by 1 base and J by 2 bases, with 6 bases between them. This CDR3 reads CASSVSGTNEKLFF. The CDR3 region has the DNA TGTGCCAGCAGCGTATCGGGGACTAATGAAAAACTGTTTTTT.

V gene TRBV28 combines with J gene TRBJ1-3; weak D call: TRBD1 (5 bases). Deletions cut 6 bases from V and 2 bases from J, with 11 bases between. CDR1 is MDHEN, CDR2 SYDVKM, per germline. The CDR3 is made up of 14 amino acids. The CDR3 DNA sequence: TGTGCCAGCAGCCAGGGAACTACTGGAAACACCATATATTTT. This codes for CASSQGTTGNTIYF.

V and J are TRBV5-1 and TRBJ2-1; perhaps TRBD1 as D (6 bases). The ends were cut back, 4 bases at V and 3 bases at J, with 20 bases in the middle. Per germline, CDR1 SGHRS and CDR2 YFSETQ. CDR3 length: 17 amino acids. DNA of the CDR3: TGCGCCAGCAGCCAACCGGACCAGGGGAGCAACTACAATGAGCAGTTCTTC. Translated, it gives CASSQPDQGSNYNEQFF.

This rearrangement joins TRBV7-3 to TRBJ2-1; D may be TRBD1 (6 bases). The germline gives CDR1 SGHTA, CDR2 FQGTGA. The CDR3 loop spans 16 amino acids. V shed 1 base and J shed 4 bases, with 14 bases lying between them. The CDR3 loop is CASSLKAGTNYNEQFF. In nucleotides, the CDR3 is TGTGCCAGCAGCTTAAAGGCCGGGACAAATTACAATGAGCAGTTCTTC.

The chain links TRBV28 to TRBJ2-1; D perhaps matches TRBD1 (5 bases). V shed 6 bases and J shed 7 bases, with 13 bases lying between them. Germline-derived CDR1 and CDR2 are MDHEN and SYDVKM. The CDR3 contains 13 residues. The CDR3 DNA is TGTGCCAGCAGGCTAGGCTCAGGGAATGAGCAGTTCTTC. This encodes CASRLGSGNEQFF.

The genes are TRBV2 and TRBJ1-6, with 8 bases that match TRBD1. The CDR3 contains 15 residues. The V gene's germline CDR1 is SNHLY and CDR2 FYNNEI. J gave up 7 bases and V 3 bases, and 5 bases lay outside the gene matches. CDR3 protein: CASSDLDRGNSPLHF. CDR3 DNA sequence: TGTGCCAGCAGTGATCTTGACAGGGGCAATTCACCCCTCCACTTT.

The chain carries TRBV15 and TRBJ2-7; 9 nucleotides line up with TRBD2. J lost 0 bases, V lost 1 base, and 1 base had no gene match. CDR1 is LNHNV and CDR2 is YYDKDF in the germline V gene (reference sequence). The CDR3 contains 15 residues. The CDR3 bases are TGTGCCACCAGCAGAGGGACTAGCGTCTCCTACGAGCAGTACTTC. It yields the protein CATSRGTSVSYEQYF. Filled out from reference TRBV15 and TRBJ2-7, the complete variable domain reads DAMVIQNPRYQVTQFGKPVTLSCSQTLNHNVMYWYQQKSSQAPKLLFHYYDKDFNNEADTPDNFQSRRPNTSFCFLDIRSPGLGDTAMYLCATSRGTSVSYEQYFGPGTRLTVT.

The V call is TRBV21-1, the J call TRBJ1-3; TRBD1 is taken as the D call from the table, unchecked against the DNA. TRBV21-1 is flagged as a pseudogene. The CDR3 contains 22 residues. Here the CDR3 reads CASSKALLWVRDRPLGRDTIYF. CDR3 nucleotides: TGTGCCAGCAGCAAAGCGCTTTTATGGGTTCGGGACAGACCTCTGGGAAGGGACACCATATATTTT.

J is TRBJ2-5 and V is TRBV5-6; D is undetermined. Germline CDR1 and CDR2: SGHDT and YYEEEE. CDR3 length: 13 residues. V lost 5 bases and J lost 5, with 13 bases in between. The CDR3 region is CASSSPTFETQYF. The CDR3 region has the DNA TGTGCCAGCAGTTCACCTACCTTTGAGACCCAGTACTTC.

This chain joins TRBV29-1 and TRBJ1-1; the D is unclear. Germline assignment: CDR1 SQVTM and CDR2 ANQGSEA. V shed 4 bases and J shed 0 bases, with 6 bases lying between them. The CDR3 spans 12 residues. This chain's CDR3 is CSVVVVNTEAFF. CDR3 bases: TGCAGCGTTGTAGTGGTGAACACTGAAGCTTTCTTT.